A selection of T cell receptor beta chains follows, all from one sample in a study of patients and donors after allogeneic stem cell transplantation. One entry per CDR3 protein, called by TCRdb with MiXCR from the RT-PCR reads. The sample comprises under 200,000 distinct CDR3 sequences, about 29% of which are singletons, and under 3.5% rests with the top ten. The sequenced material came from blood, either unsorted or a sorted T cell fraction (not recorded which). These receptors all come from a human donor who was either an allogeneic HSCT recipient or a stem cell or donor lymphocyte infusion donor (not recorded which). It is not recorded whose cells these are; they may come from a transplant donor. Both conserved end residues are part of each CDR3. D genes are given only for firm matches. Rows give clone size only sometimes, using once, few, many, or a class for an expanded clone.

clone_size	d_call	v_call	cdr3_length	j_call	cdr3_nt	cdr3_aa
.	TRBD1	TRBV5-1	14	TRBJ2-4	TGCGCCAGCAGCCGTGGGACAGGAAAAAACATTCAGTACTTC	CASSRGTGKNIQYF
many	.	TRBV7-9	14	TRBJ1-1	TGTGCCAGCAGCTTAGGGGACGGGAACACTGAAGCTTTCTTT	CASSLGDGNTEAFF
.	TRBD2	TRBV6-1	13	TRBJ2-1	TGTGCCAGCAGTGTTCTAGCGGGACTTGAGCAGTTCTTC	CASSVLAGLEQFF
.	.	TRBV12-3/TRBV12-4	17	TRBJ2-1	TGTGCCAGCAGTCCCCGACAGGGTTCGAGCGGGGGAGCTTCACAGTTCTTC	CASSPRQGSSGGASQFF
many	.	TRBV20-1	12	TRBJ1-2	TGCAGTGCTAGGCCGGGCTTCTATGGCTACACCTTC	CSARPGFYGYTF
once	TRBD1	TRBV10-3	15	TRBJ2-5	TGTGCCATCAGTCCGGGACAGGGGTACCAAGAGACCCAGTACTTC	CAISPGQGYQETQYF
many	TRBD1	TRBV15	18	TRBJ1-5	TGTGCCACCAGCAGGGGGACAGGGTCGGGCCTGAGCAATCAGCCCCAGCATTTT	CATSRGTGSGLSNQPQHF
many	.	TRBV25-1	15	TRBJ2-7	TGTGCCAGCAGTGAAGGGGCAGGGATCCCCTACGAGCAGTACTTC	CASSEGAGIPYEQYF
few	.	TRBV12-3/TRBV12-4	14	TRBJ2-5	TGTGCCAGCAGTTTAGTATGGAGGGGTGAGACCCAGTACTTC	CASSLVWRGETQYF
few	.	TRBV30	12	TRBJ1-5	TGTGCCTCCGGGGACGGTGATCAGCCCCAGCATTTT	CASGDGDQPQHF
.	.	TRBV11-2	13	TRBJ2-2	TGTGCCAGCAGCCCCCCGGTGGTCGGGGAGCTGTTTTTT	CASSPPVVGELFF
few	.	TRBV7-2	15	TRBJ1-4	TGTGCCAGCAGCTTATTTGGAGTCGCCGAAGGAAAACTGTTTTTT	CASSLFGVAEGKLFF
.	.	TRBV18	15	TRBJ1-1	TGTGCCAGCTCACCACCCCCGTTTTCTCCCACTGAAGCTTTCTTT	CASSPPPFSPTEAFF
many	.	TRBV10-3	14	TRBJ1-5	TGTGCCACCCAGCCGGGGCCCAGCAATCAGCCCCAGCATTTT	CATQPGPSNQPQHF
.	.	TRBV12-5	16	TRBJ2-5	TGTGCTATAGAGCTGCGGACTGCGGCAAATGGAGAGACCCAGTACTTC	CAIELRTAANGETQYF
many	.	TRBV7-2	14	TRBJ1-2	TGTGCCAGCAGCCGCCGTCCAGGGACCTATGGCTACACCTTC	CASSRRPGTYGYTF